This TCR beta chain was observed in a study of T-cell memory formation after mild COVID-19. In TCRdb, the 5' RACE reads were re-called with MiXCR into one record per CDR3 protein. The sample includes 500,000 to 600,000 distinct CDR3 sequences, roughly 18% seen only once; the top ten take around 12%. A few counts support this clonotype. With 2 bases clipped from V and 3 bases from J, the junction kept 4 bases outside the gene matches. CDR1 is MNHNS and CDR2 is SASEGT in the germline V gene. The CDR3 is 14 amino acids. This chain connects TRBV6-1 to TRBJ2-7; 7 bases agree with TRBD1. What was sequenced was PBMCs or a T cell subset sorted from them (not recorded which). The source of this sequence is an adult woman who had mild COVID-19 (a few samples of this study predate the infection). Cell type and time point are not known. CDR3 amino acids: CASSEPRGNYEQYF. DNA of the CDR3: TGTGCCAGCAGTGAACCCAGGGGGAACTACGAGCAGTACTTC.